These 22 T cell receptor beta chains share one sample of origin, sequenced in a study of cytomegalovirus exposure and HLA in healthy donors. Vbeta (60) and Jbeta (13) primers were used in the PCR. Profiling relied on immunoSEQ multiplex PCR, and the TCRdb table lists in-frame clones only, not all of them. The repertoire holds 150,000 or so clones, 80% seen once, with 2% to 3% in the top ten. The specimen was PBMCs. The receptors here all came from a man between 45 and 60 years old in good health and CMV-seronegative.

The chain combines TRBV5-1 with TRBJ2-3; D gene ambiguous. V lost 1 base to trimming and J lost 4 bases, with 13 bases between them. This CDR3 spans 15 amino acids. Looked up from germline, CDR1 is SGHRS and CDR2 is YFSETQ. The CDR3 region has the DNA TGCGCCAGCAGCTTGTATAGCCTGATGTCAGATACGCAGTATTTT. The encoded protein is CASSLYSLMSDTQYF.

This chain links TRBV2 with TRBJ1-2, with D hard to call. Trimming cost V 2 bases and J 5 bases, with 12 bases left between them. CDR3 length equals 14 residues. CDR1 and CDR2 from the germline V gene are SNHLY and FYNNEI. The CDR3 sequence: CASSEIVGRYGYTF. The CDR3 DNA is TGTGCCAGCAGTGAAATCGTAGGGAGGTATGGCTACACCTTC.

The rearrangement uses TRBV19 and TRBJ2-7; weak D call: TRBD1 (5 bases). Germline loops: CDR1 LNHDA, CDR2 SQIVND (reference sequence). The CDR3 extends over 14 amino acids. Deletions cut 6 bases from V and 3 bases from J, with 15 bases between. The CDR3 DNA follows: TGTGCCAGTAGCGAGACAGAGCACCTCTACGAGCAGTACTTC. Translating it yields CASSETEHLYEQYF.

The chain is built from TRBV18 and TRBJ2-1, with 8 nucleotides matching TRBD1. Germline CDR1 and CDR2: KGHSH and LQKENI. The V segment lost 1 base and the J segment 5 bases; nucleotides outside the gene matches: 4. This CDR3 region has 15 residues. The CDR3 loop is CASSPLRQGNNEQFF. DNA of the CDR3: TGTGCCAGCTCACCACTTCGACAGGGGAACAATGAGCAGTTCTTC. Together with reference TRBV18 and TRBJ2-1, the CDR3 gives the full variable domain: NAGVMQNPRHLVRRRGQEARLRCSPMKGHSHVYWYRQLPEEGLKFMVYLQKENIIDESGMPKERFSAEFPKEGPSILRIQQVVRGDSAAYFCASSPLRQGNNEQFFGPGTRLTVL.

The rearrangement joins TRBV28 to TRBJ2-7; possible D gene TRBD2, 5 bases. V lost 5 bases to trimming and J lost 2 bases, with 19 bases between them. CDR3 size: 16 residues. Germline values: CDR1 MDHEN, CDR2 SYDVKM. The CDR3 protein is CASSPSLLRVTYEQYF. CDR3 coding DNA: TGTGCCAGCAGTCCCTCTTTGTTGCGGGTGACCTACGAGCAGTACTTC.

The chain is built from TRBV6-1 and TRBJ2-1; tentative D call: TRBD2 (5 bases). Trimming took 8 bases from V and 3 from J, leaving 17 bases between them. Germline CDR1 MNHNS, CDR2 SASEGT. CDR3 length equals 15 residues. This chain's CDR3 is CASESGRHSYNEQFF. CDR3 sequence (DNA): TGTGCCAGCGAGAGCGGTAGGCACAGCTACAATGAGCAGTTCTTC.

The chain uses TRBV7-9 and TRBJ2-2; possibly TRBD2 for D (5 bases). With 2 bases removed from V and 7 bases from J, the gap between germline ends came to 23 bases. The length of the CDR3 is 18 residues. Looked up from germline, CDR1 is SEHNR and CDR2 is FQNEAQ (reference sequence). The CDR3 nucleotides are TGTGCCAGCAGCTTAAAGTATTGGGCGGTGGGCGCGGGCGGGGAGCTGTTTTTT. Translation: CASSLKYWAVGAGGELFF.

The V gene is TRBV30, the J gene TRBJ2-2; a possible D gene is TRBD2 (6 bases). The germline V and J ends were trimmed by 5 bases and 4 bases, with 11 bases remaining between them. Germline V CDR1 and CDR2: GTSNPN, SVGIG (reference sequence). This CDR3 is built from 13 residues. The CDR3 bases are TGTGCCTGGTATCAGGGAGGCACCGGGGAGCTGTTTTTT. This sequence encodes CAWYQGGTGELFF.

This clone occurred a few times. No conserved phenylalanine or tryptophan is present at the end of the CDR3, so a read error is the likely explanation. The chain couples TRBV11-2 to TRBJ2-7; 7 bases line up with TRBD1. The V gene's germline CDR1 is SGHAT and CDR2 FQNNGV. V was pared by 2 bases and J by 3 bases, with 1 base of the junction left unmatched. This CDR3 is 13 amino acids long. The CDR3 sequence is CASSLYRGYEQYL. CDR3 in DNA: TGTGCCAGCAGCTTATACAGGGGCTACGAGCAGTACCTC.

This chain uses TRBV18 with TRBJ2-1; the D gene is possibly TRBD2 (5 bases). There are 11 residues in the CDR3. The germline V gene has CDR1 KGHSH and CDR2 LQKENI. V was shortened by 3 bases and J by 8 bases, with 5 bases between the two germline ends. The CDR3 here is CASSPEDEQFF. CDR3 in DNA: TGTGCCAGCTCACCGGAGGATGAGCAGTTCTTC.

The chain combines TRBV2 with TRBJ1-5; tentative D call: TRBD1 (5 bases). CDR1 SNHLY and CDR2 FYNNEI come from the germline V gene. Trimming stripped 4 bases from V and 8 bases from J, with 15 bases between. This CDR3 comprises 14 residues. Written as DNA, the CDR3 is TGTGCCAGCAGTGTAAGGGGCCTGGTGAAGCCCCAGCATTTT. Translation: CASSVRGLVKPQHF.

This chain connects TRBV30 to TRBJ2-5; 7 nucleotides align to TRBD1. CDR3 size: 14 residues. The V and J ends lost 1 base and 7 bases, in that order; junction bases with no gene match: 9. Germline CDR1 reads GTSNPN; CDR2 reads SVGIG (reference sequence). CDR3 bases: TGTGCCTGGAGTGCCGAGGGGGCGGGCCTGACCCAGTACTTC. Translation: CAWSAEGAGLTQYF. The variable domain in full, completed from reference TRBV30 and TRBJ2-5, reads SQTIHQWPATLVQPVGSPLSLECTVEGTSNPNLYWYRQAAGRGLQLLFYSVGIGQISSEVPQNLSASRPQDRQFILSSKKLLLSDSGFYLCAWSAEGAGLTQYFGPGTRLLVL.

The chain couples TRBV9 to TRBJ2-5; possibly TRBD2 for D (5 bases). The CDR3 totals 15 residues. Trimming shortened V by 4 bases and J by 5 bases, and 18 bases separated the two germline ends. Germline values: CDR1 SGDLS, CDR2 YYNGEE. CDR3 sequence reads: CASSILIGVGETQYF. CDR3 coding DNA: TGTGCCAGCAGCATTCTTATCGGGGTTGGGGAGACCCAGTACTTC.

CDR3 nucleotides: TGTGCCAGCAGTTCGACAGGGGATGAAAACATTCAGTACTTC. Its translation is CASSSTGDENIQYF. The genes are TRBV27 and TRBJ2-4; TRBD1 aligns across 8 bases. Germline loops: CDR1 MNHEY, CDR2 SMNVEV (reference sequence). After removal of 4 bases from V and 5 bases from J, the junction contained 4 bases not matched to a gene. CDR3 size: 14 residues.

V gene TRBV2 combines with J gene TRBJ1-6; 7 bases map to TRBD1. CDR1 is SNHLY and CDR2 is FYNNEI in the germline V gene. The V and J ends lost 6 bases and 7 bases, in that order; junction bases with no gene match: 6. This CDR3 region has 14 residues. Written as DNA, the CDR3 is TGTGCCAGCAGGCCCGGGACAGTGAATTCACCCCTCCACTTT. Translation gives CASRPGTVNSPLHF.

The V gene is TRBV27, the J gene TRBJ2-7; D possibly corresponds to TRBD1 (6 bases). V was clipped by 7 bases and J by 6 bases, with 13 bases between them. Germline V gene sequence: CDR1 MNHEY, CDR2 SMNVEV (reference sequence). The CDR3 has 12 residues. The CDR3 protein is CASKTGLGEQYF. Here the CDR3 DNA reads TGTGCCAGCAAAACAGGGTTGGGCGAGCAGTACTTC.

This chain uses TRBV7-6 with TRBJ1-1; a possible D gene is TRBD1 (5 bases). This CDR3 has 15 residues. CDR1 SGHVS and CDR2 FNYEAQ come from the germline V gene. Deletions cut 1 base from V and 1 base from J, with 10 bases between. The CDR3 DNA reads as TGTGCCAGCAGCTTAGGTGCAGGGTGGAACACTGAAGCTTTCTTT. Protein product: CASSLGAGWNTEAFF.

This chain connects TRBV5-4 to TRBJ1-2; 7 positions agree with TRBD1. The CDR3 spans 13 residues. The V and J ends lost 4 bases and 7 bases, in that order; junction bases with no gene match: 7. The germline V gene encodes CDR1 SGHNT and CDR2 YYREEE (reference sequence). CDR3 DNA sequence: TGTGCCAGCAGCCTGACAGGGACGGGTGGCTACACCTTC. It encodes CASSLTGTGGYTF. Using reference TRBV5-4 and TRBJ1-2 for the parts outside the CDR3, the full variable domain is ETGVTQSPTHLIKTRGQQVTLRCSSQSGHNTVSWYQQALGQGPQFIFQYYREEENGRGNFPPRFSGLQFPNYSSELNVNALELDDSALYLCASSLTGTGGYTFGSGTRLTVV.

The V and J genes are TRBV7-4 and TRBJ2-7, with a possible D match to TRBD2 (5 bases). V dropped 1 base and J dropped 3 bases, with 16 bases sitting between them. This CDR3 comprises 16 residues. The V gene's germline CDR1 is SGHVT and CDR2 SQSDAQ. CDR3 nucleotides: TGTGCCAGCAGCTTAGACCCCCAGCGGCGTTTCTACGAGCAGTACTTC. It specifies CASSLDPQRRFYEQYF.

The V call is TRBV30, the J call TRBJ2-7, with 10 bases identical to TRBD1. The CDR3 loop spans 15 amino acids. Per the germline V gene, CDR1 is GTSNPN and CDR2 is SVGIG (reference sequence). V shed 2 bases and J 1 base; nucleotides not matched to a gene: 5. CDR3 nucleotides: TGTGCCTGGAGTCCCAGGACAGGGGGATCCTACGAGCAGTACTTC. Encoded protein: CAWSPRTGGSYEQYF.

This clone was recorded a few times. J is TRBJ2-5 and V is TRBV6-5, with 7 bases matching TRBD2. V gave up 0 bases and J gave up 1 base; unmatched junction bases: 2. The CDR3 runs to 15 residues. Germline V gives CDR1 MNHEY, CDR2 SVGAGI. The CDR3 DNA follows: TGTGCCAGCAGTTACTCTGGGACTATCCAAGAGACCCAGTACTTC. This codes for CASSYSGTIQETQYF.

This clone was counted between two and nine times. The gene calls are TRBV27 and TRBJ1-5, with TRBD1 matching 9 bases. The CDR3 runs 13 residues. Germline CDR1 reads MNHEY; CDR2 reads SMNVEV (reference sequence). The J segment lost 6 bases and the V segment lost 9 bases, leaving 6 bases of the junction unmatched. The CDR3 sequence: CASADRGAQPQHF. DNA for the CDR3: TGTGCCAGTGCGGACAGGGGAGCTCAGCCCCAGCATTTT.